This TCR beta chain was identified during a study of cytomegalovirus exposure and HLA in healthy donors (dated 2017 in TCRdb). Background for the entire study: According to an earlier analysis of 587 of the donors, some 180 million T cells yielded over 100 million unique TCR beta sequences and approximately 300 Gb of sequence data. HLA typing covered class I and class II loci at four-digit resolution. An early release covering 550 to 700 HLA-typed donors comprised approximately 300 gigabases of sequencing data and some 79 million unique TCR sequences. In the later analysis, no new phenotypic data were used to find candidate immune exposures; instead, reliance was placed on TCR beta sequences and their occurrence across donors. Among about 400 genotyped donors of the cohort, an average of approximately 240,000 unique TCR beta nucleotide sequences was sequenced per donor, of which roughly 17% were non-productive. The study profiled the T cell repertoires of some 610 subjects by immunosequencing and related them to cytomegalovirus serostatus. Because of strong linkage in the cohort, roughly five DR-DQ haplotypes were treated as single units for association and clustering. In a later analysis, previously published TCR beta repertoires from several hundred donors were re-analyzed and high-resolution HLA genotyping was added so that TCR occurrence patterns could be studied. A later genetic analysis took genome-wide SNP genotypes for about 60% of the roughly 670 donors and used that subset as a discovery cohort. Of the 300 to 500 genotyped donors, less than 90% were placed in the genetic ancestry cluster associated with self-reported Caucasian donors. The study combined high-throughput TCR immunosequencing, statistical association of individual TCRs with disease status, and machine learning to predict cytomegalovirus infection status. In addition to the first cohort of around 670 subjects, a separate validation cohort of over 90 different subjects was used. Typing coverage varied by locus: about 620-640 donors for A, B, C, DRB1 and DQB1; approximately 520 for DQA1; 600 to 610 for DPA1; 450 to 480 for DPB1. The study was designed to test whether signatures of past pathogen exposure could be identified by cataloging public T cell receptors. Alongside the repertoire data, information on donor age, sex, ethnicity and CMV serostatus was compiled. All discovery cohort repertoires had been generated on a single sequencing platform. To decide whether each TCR beta V gene segment behaved as functional or pseudogenic, an earlier analysis of some 540 of the donors relied on high-throughput TCR beta sequencing. Points the paper makes about the study in general: The presence/absence analyses assumed that sequencing depth was roughly uniform across donors, and that assumption may not be true. Most CMV-associated TCR beta chains appeared to be HLA-restricted in a later analysis, and the HLA associations seemed to be driven largely by CMV exposure. According to a later analysis, parvovirus B19, influenza, CMV and Epstein-Barr virus appeared linked to several top co-occurrence clusters. It was suggested by the authors that the approach could potentially be generalized to other disease states and immunological phenotypes. While some public TCRs were present in many individuals, most TCR sequences turned up only very rarely across donors. Because counts were too low, roughly 18 rarely observed V segments, including chromosome 9 orphons, were left out of the earlier analysis of about 620 of the donors. In a later analysis, the rate of TCR association differed among HLA loci, with DRB1 alleles having the most associated TCRs and HLA-C alleles having the fewest. In vitro tests confirmed that a few of the cytomegalovirus-associated TCR beta chains recognize cytomegalovirus antigens. At a false discovery rate of 0.05, a later analysis linked some 17,000 TCR beta sequences to specific HLA alleles. When HLA alleles, especially DR and DQ, strongly co-occurred, attributing TCR associations to individual alleles was difficult. The study listed around 160 TCR beta chains as associated with cytomegalovirus. Because HLA typing was missing for some donors at each locus, association tests included only the typed subset. A cluster of highly shared sequence variants was judged likely to be a technical artifact of the sequencing pipeline. Immune exposure information for the cohort was limited to CMV serostatus. An earlier analysis of around 540 of the donors showed that most TCR beta V segments appeared in productive rearrangements either about 90% or about 30% of the time, which broadly matched IMGT annotations. Some IMGT-functional V segments, including TRBV6-2 and TRBV6-3, could not be told apart with the 87-base-pair reads, so those segments were excluded. Linkage disequilibrium might explain the correlated functional status among segregating V segments, but an unknown experimental factor could not be ruled out. A further reported finding was that TCR beta sequences accurately predicted the HLA-A and HLA-B alleles for most subjects in the first cohort. V-gene and J-gene trimming of TCR beta chains was associated with a missense DCLRE1C variant in a later genetic analysis, and the association was replicated in an independent cohort. Only TCR beta chains were sequenced in this cohort, and the absence of alpha or paired-chain data limited detectable features. According to a later genetic analysis, donors in an Asian-associated ancestry cluster had fewer N-insertions in productive TCRs than the approximately 630-donor mean. The classifier was reported to diagnose cytomegalovirus status with high specificity and sensitivity in both the original cohort and the validation cohort. In a later analysis, HLA-associated TCR beta chains were found to be more clonally expanded and to have lower generation probabilities than equally common non-associated chains.

CDR3 length: 16 amino acids, cysteine to phenylalanine. Kept here is only the CDR3 DNA, which spans 48 bases and is read in frame from base 1. The V end gives up 0 bases and the J end 1 base, leaving 3 bases in the junction not matched to a gene. The germline V gene encodes CDR1 LGHNA and CDR2 YNFKEQ. This clone was recorded a few times. This clone's antigen is unknown. The input lacks base qualities; no much larger clone sits a single base away. Receptors were amplified or captured by the immunoSEQ multiplex PCR assay. For the multiplex PCR, a mixture combining 60 forward primers for TCR Vbeta segments and 13 reverse primers for TCR Jbeta segments was used. A multiplex PCR assay on genomic DNA amplified the CDR3 region of rearranged TCR beta genes. The amplified TCR beta libraries were sequenced on the Illumina HiSeq System as 87-base-pair reads. Processing in the source paper ran as follows. In a later analysis, roughly 80 million unique TCR beta chains were counted across the roughly 610 repertoires, and approximately 11 million of these chains were shared by at least two donors. Raw reads were error-corrected and collapsed into unique sequences by a nearest-neighbor algorithm in which closely related sequences were merged to remove PCR and sequencing errors. V, D and J gene segments were assigned by aligning CDR3 sequences to IMGT reference sequences. For a sequence to be retained, at least a six-nucleotide match to both a V gene segment and a J gene segment was required. A rearrangement was called productive if the CDR3 had no stop codons and remained in frame with V and J, and every other rearrangement was called non-productive. CDR3 was defined by IMGT convention, running from the second conserved V-encoded cysteine to the conserved J-encoded phenylalanine. The earlier analysis of 587 of the donors excluded sequences that lacked an unambiguous match to a single V gene segment. An earlier analysis of 500 to 600 of the donors classified V segments as functional when productive rearrangements were above 56.7% and as segregating when the standard deviation between donors was above 5%. To diagnose cytomegalovirus status from the catalog of TCR beta chain sequences, a statistical classification framework was built. A later analysis assigned V and J genes by comparing TCR nucleotide sequences with IMGT/GENE-DB human TR gene sequences. Using the TCRdist pipeline, a later analysis assigned CDR3 sequences along with most-parsimonious VDJ recombination scenarios. In a later analysis, every TCR beta chain was defined by the combination of its CDR3 amino acid sequence and its V-gene family, and reads without a unique V-gene family were dropped. To address suspected cross-contamination and a sequencing artifact, a later analysis removed 450 to 700 highly shared, low-generation-probability nucleotide sequences. In a later analysis, a clonal expansion index was calculated for each public chain from normalized within-repertoire ranks of inferred template counts. Generation probabilities in a later analysis came from a VDJ recombination model fitted to out-of-frame rearrangements, and those results were checked against IGoR. Hypergeometric tests were used in a later analysis to score TCR-TCR, TCR-HLA and TCR-CMV co-occurrence, with a repertoire-size bias correction applied to the TCR pairs. False discovery rates were estimated in a later analysis by permuting HLA or CMV assignments 20 times. In a later analysis, co-occurring TCRs were grouped with DBSCAN, and TCRdist sequence similarity was added when clustering was performed within HLA-allele-positive subsets. For co-occurrence clustering, repertoires with fewer than 30,000 or more than 120,000 public chains were excluded, along with a handful of repertoires with anomalous nucleotide sharing. TCRdb stores this immuneACCESS table with in-frame sequences only. Part of the clones is absent; in the studies checked, under half of the shortfall reflects unresolved V genes, and no reason is known for the rest. The V and J calls and the clone size are those of that table, but D and trimming were determined from the DNA. The table for this sample lists some 74,000 clones; over 50% of them were counted only once. The ten largest clones add up to about 20% of the sample.

The cohort was made up of roughly 670 healthy bone marrow donors. Cohort members were all nominally healthy when sampled, although unrecorded immune exposures were likely present. The donor was CMV seropositive and belonged to the group of 270 or so seropositive cohort members. A peripheral blood sample was provided by each donor, and peripheral blood mononuclear cells were used for TCR beta sequencing. The Qiagen DNeasy Blood Extraction Kit was used to extract genomic DNA from the blood cell samples. The sequence was collected from a man between 40 and 49 years old in good health and CMV-seropositive. Sequenced sample: PBMCs. The receptor chain draws on TRBV4-2 and TRBJ2-3; 8 central bases correspond to TRBD2. The nucleotide sequence is TGTGCCAGCAGCCAAGAACTAGCGGATGGCACAGATACGCAGTATTTT. This sequence encodes CASSQELADGTDTQYF.